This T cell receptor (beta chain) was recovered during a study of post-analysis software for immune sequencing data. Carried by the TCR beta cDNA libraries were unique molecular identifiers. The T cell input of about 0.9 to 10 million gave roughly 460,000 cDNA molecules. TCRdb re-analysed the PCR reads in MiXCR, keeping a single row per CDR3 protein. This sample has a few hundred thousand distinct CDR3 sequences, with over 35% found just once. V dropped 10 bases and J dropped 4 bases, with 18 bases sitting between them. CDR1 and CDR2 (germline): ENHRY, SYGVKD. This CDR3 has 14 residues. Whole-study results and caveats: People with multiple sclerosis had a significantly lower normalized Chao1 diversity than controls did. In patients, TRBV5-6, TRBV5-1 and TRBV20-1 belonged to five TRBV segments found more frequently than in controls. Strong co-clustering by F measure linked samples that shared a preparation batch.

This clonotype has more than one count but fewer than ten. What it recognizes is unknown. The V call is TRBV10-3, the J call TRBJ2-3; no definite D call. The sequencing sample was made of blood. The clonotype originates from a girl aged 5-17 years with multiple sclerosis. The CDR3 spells CASNTRGVSDTQYF. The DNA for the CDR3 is TGTGCCAGCAATACGCGAGGTGTCTCAGATACGCAGTATTTT.